The next 11 T cell receptor beta chains were all read from a single sample in a study of identical twins. Via MiXCR, TCRdb re-called the 5' RACE reads, giving one row per CDR3 protein. The sample records some 710,000 distinct CDR3 sequences, over 5% being singletons. Sequencing input: naive T cells sorted from blood. The receptors here all came from a man between 18 and 29 years old in good health.

This clonotype was detected ten times or more. This rearrangement joins TRBV7-2 to TRBJ1-6; no clear D. The CDR3 sequence is 15 residues long. The ends were cut back, 5 bases at V and 5 bases at J, with 13 bases in the middle. Germline V lookup: CDR1 SGHTA, CDR2 FQGNSA. CDR3 DNA sequence: TGTGCCAGCAGCCCGCGGATAGCTAATAATTCACCCCTCCACTTT. Amino acid sequence: CASSPRIANNSPLHF.

This clonotype appeared a few times. The rearrangement joins TRBV28 to TRBJ1-5; D might be TRBD1 (5 bases). The CDR3 contains 16 residues. CDR1 MDHEN and CDR2 SYDVKM come from the germline V gene. The V end lost 5 bases, the J end lost 0 bases, and 14 bases lay between the germline ends. The CDR3 sequence is CASSPGVGGSNQPQHF. The CDR3 coding sequence is TGTGCCAGCAGTCCCGGGGTCGGGGGTAGCAATCAGCCCCAGCATTTT.

This clonotype has at least ten counts. V and J are TRBV12-3 or TRBV12-4 and TRBJ2-2, with D unresolved. The CDR3 covers 12 residues. V shed 3 bases and J shed 7 bases, with 6 bases lying between them. The CDR3 loop is CASSFTGGELFF. CDR3 coding DNA: TGTGCCAGCAGTTTCACGGGCGGGGAGCTGTTTTTT.

This clonotype was recorded a few times. The V call is TRBV30, the J call TRBJ2-2; possibly TRBD1 for D (5 bases). Germline assignment: CDR1 GTSNPN and CDR2 SVGIG (reference sequence). The CDR3 runs 14 residues. The V end was cut by 0 bases, the J end by 8 bases, with 13 bases between. CDR3: CAWSVGAGSGELFF. For the CDR3, the DNA is TGTGCCTGGAGTGTAGGAGCAGGGTCAGGGGAGCTGTTTTTT.

This clonotype came up a few times. This chain uses TRBV7-9 with TRBJ2-4; perhaps D is TRBD1 or TRBD2 (7 bases each). The CDR3 totals 16 residues. Germline V gene lookup returns CDR1 SEHNR and CDR2 FQNEAQ (reference sequence). The ends were cut back, 5 bases at V and 6 bases at J, with 20 bases in the middle. Written as DNA, the CDR3 is TGTGCCAGCAGCGGGATGGGAGGGGGCTGGGGAAACATTCAGTACTTC. Translation: CASSGMGGGWGNIQYF. The full variable domain, with the rest looked up from reference TRBV7-9 and TRBJ2-4, is DTGVSQNPRHKITKRGQNVTFRCDPISEHNRLYWYRQTLGQGPEFLTYFQNEAQLEKSRLLSDRFSAERPKGSFSTLEIQRTEQGDSAMYLCASSGMGGGWGNIQYFGAGTRLSVL.

This clonotype was seen repeatedly, ten times or more. The V gene is TRBV12-3 or TRBV12-4, the J gene TRBJ2-7; TRBD1 agrees at 7 bases. The CDR3 covers 12 residues. The V and J ends lost 6 bases and 3 bases, in that order; junction bases with no gene match: 2. The DNA for the CDR3 is TGTGCCAGCAGAGGGGGCAACTACGAGCAGTACTTC. Translating gives CASRGGNYEQYF.

The chain couples TRBV20-1 to TRBJ1-4, with a possible D match to TRBD1 (6 bases). Germline CDR1 and CDR2: DFQATT and SNEGSKA (reference sequence). V was clipped by 0 bases and J by 5 bases, with 13 bases between them. The CDR3 is made up of 15 amino acids. CDR3 protein: CSARDQGQKNEKLFF. CDR3 bases: TGCAGTGCTAGAGATCAGGGGCAGAAAAATGAAAAACTGTTTTTT.

This clonotype was detected a few times. At one end, the junction sequence differs from germline, possibly due to a read error. The V and J genes are TRBV6-1 and TRBJ2-2, with 11 bases fitting TRBD2. This CDR3 is built from 12 residues. Germline CDR1 is MNHNS and CDR2 is SASEGT. The CDR3 nucleotides read TGTGCCAGCAGGCAGACTAGCGGGAAGCTGTTTTTT. Encoded protein: CASRQTSGKLFF.

This clonotype appeared a few times. The V call is TRBV27, the J call TRBJ2-7; D could derive from TRBD1 or TRBD2 (5 bases each). Per germline, CDR1 MNHEY and CDR2 SMNVEV (reference sequence). This CDR3 is built from 14 residues. Trimming stripped 5 bases from V and 4 bases from J, with 15 bases between. The CDR3 spells CASSTNQGVYEQYF. CDR3 nucleotides: TGTGCCAGCAGTACAAATCAGGGAGTATACGAGCAGTACTTC.

The table lists this clonotype with many counts. J is TRBJ1-1 and V is TRBV10-2; tentative D call: TRBD1 (5 bases). This CDR3 is built from 17 residues. From germline, CDR1 is WSHSY and CDR2 SAAADI. V dropped 3 bases and J dropped 9 bases, with 26 bases sitting between them. The CDR3 DNA reads as TGCGCCAGCAGTGAATCCCGGGACCGGACTAGGACACCCAAAGCTTTCTTT. Its translation is CASSESRDRTRTPKAFF.

For this clonotype: As the CDR3 is not closed by the conserved phenylalanine or tryptophan, this likely results from a read error. The chain combines TRBV24-1 with TRBJ2-5, with 7 bases identical to TRBD1. Germline V gives CDR1 KGHDR, CDR2 SFDVKD. The CDR3 contains 14 residues. The junction had 6 bases not matched to a gene; V was cut back by 4 bases and J by 5 bases. The DNA for the CDR3 is TGTGCCACCAGTGACCCTGGACAGGTTGAGACCCAGTACTGC. Translation gives CATSDPGQVETQYC.